The source of this T cell receptor (beta chain) is a study of blood T cell repertoires in COVID-19 (dated by TCRdb to about 2020). A note on the overall study: Collaborator samples came from the United States, Italy and Spain and covered acute and convalescent phases of COVID-19. The prospective study material was composed of cDNA or gDNA derived from T cells, B-cell-depleted T cells, or PBMCs. Samples came from the ongoing ImmuneRACE study (first 160 participants) plus 1,254 subjects from 6 global collaborators. A de-identified subject ID, COVID-19 status, age in years and sex were almost always included in the sample metadata. HLA class I and class II types, where available, came from metadata supplied by the sample provider rather than from assay-based typing. Deeply sampled blood TCRbeta repertoires from subjects exposed to, actively infected with, or recovered from COVID-19 were included in the dataset. The repertoires were released in a freely available public database intended as a resource for research on the immune response to SARS-CoV-2.

Counted from cysteine to phenylalanine, this CDR3 has 20 amino acids. Just CDR3 DNA is preserved here, 60 bases in frame from base 1. Overall study results and their limits: Clinical and demographic metadata were provided uncurated, with the amount varying by source and participant.

TCRbeta CDR3 regions were amplified from genomic DNA by means of the immunoSEQ Assay, a bias-controlled multiplex PCR. On the authors' methods: The number of nucleated cells in each sample was estimated from the amplification of reference gene primers within the assay. To quantify the absolute abundance of each unique TCRbeta CDR3 rearrangement, sequence reads were collapsed and filtered. For each sample, productive Simpson clonality was calculated as the square root of Simpson's diversity index across productive rearrangements. Imported from immuneACCESS, the table was reduced by TCRdb to in-frame sequences with V and J called. These copies leave out some clones; in studies compared against another copy, an unresolved V gene accounts for under half, and the cause of the remainder is not known. The V and J calls and clone size come from that table; D and trimming were worked out from the DNA. The sample data list tens of thousands of clones, and approximately 86% of these were observed just once. Around 12% of the sample rests with the top ten.

Collaborating institutions collected whole blood in K2EDTA tubes following their own protocols. Collaborator samples were shipped for TCRbeta analysis as frozen whole blood, isolated PBMCs, or DNA extracted from either sample type. With regard to this clone: Its antigen is unknown. No qualities accompany the bases; no much larger clone lies one base away.

This receptor was taken from a human donor in a cohort sampled during active COVID-19. The rearranged segments are TRBV12-1 and TRBJ2-6; the table calls TRBD1, which could not be checked here. TRBV12-1 is shown as a pseudogene. Sample: peripheral blood. The sequenced DNA is TGTGCCAGCAGCTTTTATTGTTGGGGCAGAAAGAGCTCTGGGGCCAACGTCCTGACTTTC. Its coded protein is CASSFYCWGRKSSGANVLTF.